A selection of T cell receptor beta chains follows, all from one sample in a study of cytotoxic CD8 clonotypes in ibrutinib-treated CLL. Clones were read by immunoSEQ multiplex PCR, and TCRdb kept only the in-frame ones, dropping some. The table records roughly 170,000 clones, less than 85% of them present only once. Sequenced material: PBMCs, taken after 24 months of ibrutinib treatment. The receptors here all came from a human donor with chronic lymphocytic leukemia. CDR3s include the opening cysteine and the closing phenylalanine or tryptophan. The order of the fields is V gene, D gene, J gene, clone size, CDR3 DNA, CDR3 protein. A D gene is named only where the DNA matches it firmly. Clone size is given for some rows only: seen once, a few or many times, or a class if the clone is expanded.

v_gene: TRBV5-5
d_gene: .
j_gene: TRBJ2-7
abundance: .
CDR3nt: TGTGCCAGCAGCTTGGCAGGGGTTTCAATGACCTACGAGCAGTACTTC
CDR3aa: CASSLAGVSMTYEQYF

v_gene: TRBV19
d_gene: TRBD2
j_gene: TRBJ2-1
abundance: .
CDR3nt: TGTGCCAGTAGTATAGCCGGGACTAGCGGGAGGGCCAAATTAATTTCCTACAATGAGCAGTTCTTC
CDR3aa: CASSIAGTSGRAKLISYNEQFF

v_gene: TRBV10-3
d_gene: .
j_gene: TRBJ1-5
abundance: .
CDR3nt: TGTGCCATCAGTGAATACGCCGAAGAGCCCCAGCATTTT
CDR3aa: CAISEYAEEPQHF

v_gene: TRBV6-6
d_gene: .
j_gene: TRBJ1-1
abundance: .
CDR3nt: TGTGCCAGCAGTTACTCCGGCAGGAACACTGAAGCTTTCTTT
CDR3aa: CASSYSGRNTEAFF

v_gene: TRBV19
d_gene: .
j_gene: TRBJ2-3
abundance: .
CDR3nt: TGTGCCAGTAGTACCCAAGCGGCATCAGATACGCAGTATTTT
CDR3aa: CASSTQAASDTQYF

v_gene: TRBV5-1
d_gene: .
j_gene: TRBJ2-2
abundance: .
CDR3nt: TGCGCCAGCAGTCTGAACACCGGGGAGCTGTTTTTT
CDR3aa: CASSLNTGELFF

v_gene: TRBV19
d_gene: .
j_gene: TRBJ1-5
abundance: .
CDR3nt: TGTGCCAGTAGTACCCGGGGGGCAGGGTATAGCAATCAGCCCCAGCATTTT
CDR3aa: CASSTRGAGYSNQPQHF

v_gene: TRBV2
d_gene: TRBD1
j_gene: TRBJ1-2
abundance: .
CDR3nt: TGTGCCAGCAGTGACGCCCGGACAGGGGACTATGGCTACACCTTC
CDR3aa: CASSDARTGDYGYTF

v_gene: TRBV28
d_gene: .
j_gene: TRBJ1-2
abundance: .
CDR3nt: TGTGCCAGCAGTTTGGCAGGCTATGGCTACACCTTC
CDR3aa: CASSLAGYGYTF

v_gene: TRBV18
d_gene: TRBD2
j_gene: TRBJ2-2
abundance: .
CDR3nt: TGTGCCAGCTCACCCCCGCTAGCGGGGACCGGGGAGCTGTTTTTT
CDR3aa: CASSPPLAGTGELFF

v_gene: TRBV30
d_gene: .
j_gene: TRBJ2-5
abundance: .
CDR3nt: TGTGCCTGGAGCGGGGGCCCTCCGGAGACCCAGTACTTC
CDR3aa: CAWSGGPPETQYF

v_gene: TRBV20-1
d_gene: TRBD1
j_gene: TRBJ2-5
abundance: .
CDR3nt: TGCAGGACAGGGACGCAGACCCAGTACTTC
CDR3aa: CRTGTQTQYF

v_gene: TRBV27
d_gene: TRBD1
j_gene: TRBJ2-2
abundance: .
CDR3nt: TGTGCCAGCAAAGGGCAGGGGGACACCGGGGAGCTGTTTTTT
CDR3aa: CASKGQGDTGELFF

v_gene: TRBV27
d_gene: .
j_gene: TRBJ1-5
abundance: .
CDR3nt: TGTGCCAGCAGTTTAAACCTAGGCCAGCCCCAGCATTTT
CDR3aa: CASSLNLGQPQHF

v_gene: TRBV4-3
d_gene: TRBD1
j_gene: TRBJ2-2
abundance: .
CDR3nt: TGCGCCAGCAGCCCAACCGGGACAGGGGTGTTAGGCGGGGAGCTGTTTTTT
CDR3aa: CASSPTGTGVLGGELFF

v_gene: TRBV2
d_gene: .
j_gene: TRBJ2-3
abundance: few
CDR3nt: TGTGCCAGCATCGCAGTAAGCACAGATACGCAGTATTTT
CDR3aa: CASIAVSTDTQYF

v_gene: TRBV27
d_gene: .
j_gene: TRBJ1-5
abundance: .
CDR3nt: TGTGCCAGCAGACGTTACAGGGCCGCTAGCAATCAGCCCCAGCATTTT
CDR3aa: CASRRYRAASNQPQHF

v_gene: TRBV27
d_gene: .
j_gene: TRBJ2-7
abundance: .
CDR3nt: TGTGCCAGCAGTTTATCGTCGGGTTACGAGCAGTACTTC
CDR3aa: CASSLSSGYEQYF

v_gene: TRBV27
d_gene: TRBD1
j_gene: TRBJ1-5
abundance: .
CDR3nt: TGTGCCAGCAGTCAGCGGGACAGGGGGCCTCAGCCCCAGCATTTT
CDR3aa: CASSQRDRGPQPQHF

v_gene: TRBV7-8
d_gene: .
j_gene: TRBJ1-3
abundance: .
CDR3nt: TGTGCCAGCAGCTTAGAAGGCTTGCCTGGAAACACCATATATTTT
CDR3aa: CASSLEGLPGNTIYF

v_gene: TRBV29-1
d_gene: .
j_gene: TRBJ1-5
abundance: .
CDR3nt: TGCAGCGTTGCGGATAGCAATCAGCCCCAGCATTTT
CDR3aa: CSVADSNQPQHF

v_gene: TRBV4-2
d_gene: .
j_gene: TRBJ2-4
abundance: .
CDR3nt: TGTGCCAGCAGCCAGCCGACAGGTCCCTTAGCCAAAAACATTCAGTACTTC
CDR3aa: CASSQPTGPLAKNIQYF

v_gene: TRBV4-1
d_gene: .
j_gene: TRBJ2-7
abundance: .
CDR3nt: TGCGCCAGCAGCCGAGACGAAACCTCCTACGAGCAGTACTTC
CDR3aa: CASSRDETSYEQYF

v_gene: TRBV19
d_gene: .
j_gene: TRBJ2-2
abundance: .
CDR3nt: TGTGCCAGTAGGGGGGCTGGGAACACCGGGGAGCTGTTTTTT
CDR3aa: CASRGAGNTGELFF

v_gene: TRBV5-1
d_gene: TRBD1
j_gene: TRBJ1-4
abundance: .
CDR3nt: TGCGCCAGCAGCTTGGGCGGGGACAGAGGAACCAAACTGTTTTTT
CDR3aa: CASSLGGDRGTKLFF

v_gene: TRBV7-2
d_gene: TRBD2
j_gene: TRBJ2-2
abundance: .
CDR3nt: TGTGCCAGCAGCTTAGGGGGAGGGCCAGGCGGGGAGCTGTTTTTT
CDR3aa: CASSLGGGPGGELFF

v_gene: TRBV2
d_gene: TRBD1
j_gene: TRBJ2-1
abundance: .
CDR3nt: TGTGCCAGCACTCGCCCACAGGGGCGCCATGAGCAGTTCTTC
CDR3aa: CASTRPQGRHEQFF

v_gene: TRBV9
d_gene: TRBD2
j_gene: TRBJ2-7
abundance: .
CDR3nt: TGTGCCAGCAGCGCCGGGGGGTCGCCCTACGAGCAGTACTTC
CDR3aa: CASSAGGSPYEQYF